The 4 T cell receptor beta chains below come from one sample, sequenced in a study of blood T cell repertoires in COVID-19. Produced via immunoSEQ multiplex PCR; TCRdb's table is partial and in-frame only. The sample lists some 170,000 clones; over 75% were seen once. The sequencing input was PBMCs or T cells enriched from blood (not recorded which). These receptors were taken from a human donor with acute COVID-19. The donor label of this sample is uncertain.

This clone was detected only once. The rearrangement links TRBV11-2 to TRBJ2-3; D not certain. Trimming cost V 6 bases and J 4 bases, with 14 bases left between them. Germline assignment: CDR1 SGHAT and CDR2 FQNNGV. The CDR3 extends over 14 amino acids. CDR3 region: CASSQTRIADTQYF. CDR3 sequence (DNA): TGTGCCAGCAGTCAAACTCGAATCGCAGATACGCAGTATTTT. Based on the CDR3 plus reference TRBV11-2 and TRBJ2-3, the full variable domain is EAGVAQSPRYKIIEKRQSVAFWCNPISGHATLYWYQQILGQGPKLLIQFQNNGVVDDSQLPKDRFSAERLKGVDSTLKIQPAKLEDSAVYLCASSQTRIADTQYFGPGTRLTVL.

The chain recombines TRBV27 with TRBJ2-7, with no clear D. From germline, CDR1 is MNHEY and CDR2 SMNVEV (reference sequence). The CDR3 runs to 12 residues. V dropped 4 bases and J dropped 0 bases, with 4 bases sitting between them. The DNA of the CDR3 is TGTGCCAGCAGTTCCTCCTCCTACGAGCAGTACTTC. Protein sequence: CASSSSSYEQYF.

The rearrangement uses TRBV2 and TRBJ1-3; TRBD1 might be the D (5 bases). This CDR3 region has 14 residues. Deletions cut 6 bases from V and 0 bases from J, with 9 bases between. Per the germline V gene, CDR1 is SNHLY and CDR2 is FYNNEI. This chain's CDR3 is CASRVGHSGNTIYF. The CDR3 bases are TGTGCCAGCAGGGTGGGGCACTCTGGAAACACCATATATTTT.

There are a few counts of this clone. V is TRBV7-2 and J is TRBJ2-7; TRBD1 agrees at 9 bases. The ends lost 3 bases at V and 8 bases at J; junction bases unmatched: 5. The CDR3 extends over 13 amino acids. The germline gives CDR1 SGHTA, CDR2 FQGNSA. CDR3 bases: TGTGCCAGCAGCTTTGACAGGGGGGGGCAGCAGTACTTC. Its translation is CASSFDRGGQQYF.